This TCR beta chain was sequenced for a study of PD-1 blockade in classical Hodgkin lymphoma. The method was immunoSEQ multiplex PCR; TCRdb's version includes in-frame clones alone and lacks a portion of them. This sample carries approximately 98,000 clones, 80% to 90% of them seen once, and the ten largest clones take 20%. All patients relapsed after autologous stem cell transplantation, and brentuximab vedotin exposure varied. The CDR3 totals 11 residues. Germline V CDR1 and CDR2: LNHDA, SQIVND (reference sequence). V shed 10 bases and J shed 5 bases, with 8 bases lying between them. Material: peripheral blood mononuclear cells (PBMCs), obtained before the second cycle of nivolumab. This TCR came from a human donor with classical Hodgkin lymphoma. This chain links TRBV19 with TRBJ1-4; D is perhaps TRBD1 (5 bases). Here the CDR3 reads CATEGNEKLFF. Here the CDR3 DNA reads TGTGCCACTGAGGGGAATGAAAAACTGTTTTTT. The entire variable domain, with the rest obtained from reference TRBV19 and TRBJ1-4, is as follows: DGGITQSPKYLFRKEGQNVTLSCEQNLNHDAMYWYRQDPGQGLRLIYYSQIVNDFQKGDIAEGYSVSREKKESFPLTVTSAQKNPTAFYLCATEGNEKLFFGSGTQLSVL.